This T cell receptor (beta chain) comes out of a study of OX40 agonist ivuxolimab in advanced cancers. At the level of the study: An anti-OX40 (CD134) antibody with agonistic activity, ivuxolimab, was administered to patients. Study results and caveats: Near-lowest levels of clonal expansion characterized partial responders at 0.1-3.0 mg/kg.

TCRdb keeps only in-frame clones here, not all; method: immunoSEQ multiplex PCR. The sample contains 50,000 to 65,000 clones, over 90% of which appear only once. On this clone: The antigen is undetermined.

This TCR came from an adult with an advanced solid tumor such as melanoma, head and neck, liver or kidney cancer. Sequencing was performed on CD4+ or CD8+ T cells sorted from blood, taken in a trial of the OX40 agonist ivuxolimab.

The CDR3 nucleotides are TGTGCCAGCAGCCCCGCCGGGACTAGCGGATACAATGAGCAGTTCTTC. Translated, it gives CASSPAGTSGYNEQFF. The chain is built from TRBV13 and TRBJ2-1; 11 bases align to TRBD2. V lost 5 bases, J lost 4 bases, and 7 bases stayed unmatched. The CDR3 length is 16 residues. Germline V gives CDR1 PRHDT, CDR2 FYEKMQ (reference sequence). Full variable domain (missing parts from reference TRBV13 and TRBJ2-1): AAGVIQSPRHLIKEKRETATLKCYPIPRHDTVYWYQQGPGQDPQFLISFYEKMQSDKGSIPDRFSAQQFSDYHSELNMSSLELGDSALYFCASSPAGTSGYNEQFFGPGTRLTVL.